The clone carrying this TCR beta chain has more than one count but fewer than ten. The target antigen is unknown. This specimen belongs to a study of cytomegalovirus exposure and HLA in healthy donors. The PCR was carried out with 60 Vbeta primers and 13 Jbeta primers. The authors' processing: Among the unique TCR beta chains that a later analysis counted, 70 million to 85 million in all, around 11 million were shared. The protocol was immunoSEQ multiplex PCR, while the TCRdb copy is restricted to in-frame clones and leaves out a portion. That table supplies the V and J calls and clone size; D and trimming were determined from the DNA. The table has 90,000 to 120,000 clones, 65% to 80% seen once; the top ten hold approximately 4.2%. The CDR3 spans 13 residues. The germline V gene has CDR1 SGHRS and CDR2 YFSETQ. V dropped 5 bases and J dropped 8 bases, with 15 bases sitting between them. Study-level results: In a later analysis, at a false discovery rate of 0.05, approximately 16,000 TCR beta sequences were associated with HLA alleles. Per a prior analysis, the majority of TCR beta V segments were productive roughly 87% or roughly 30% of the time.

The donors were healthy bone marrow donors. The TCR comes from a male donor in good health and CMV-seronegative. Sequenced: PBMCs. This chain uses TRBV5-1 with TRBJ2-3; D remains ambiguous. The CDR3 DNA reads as TGCGCCAGCAGTTATGGTTGGAGTGGTACGCAGTATTTT. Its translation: CASSYGWSGTQYF.